The source of this T cell receptor beta chain is a study of control samples from healthy donors and cancer patients. The protocol was immunoSEQ multiplex PCR, while the TCRdb copy is restricted to in-frame clones and leaves out a portion. This table has about 45,000 clones, around 75% appearing once. The receptor was isolated from a male donor with melanoma. Specimen: formalin-fixed, paraffin-embedded tissue.

The DNA of the CDR3 is TGTGCCAGCCTCCGGGACAGGGGGCGGGAAAAACTGTTTTTT. Protein: CASLRDRGREKLFF. This chain uses TRBV2 with TRBJ1-4, with TRBD1 matching over 12 bases. Unmatched junction bases numbered 6, after V lost 8 bases and J lost 8 bases. The CDR3 is made up of 14 amino acids. CDR1 SNHLY and CDR2 FYNNEI come from the germline V gene.